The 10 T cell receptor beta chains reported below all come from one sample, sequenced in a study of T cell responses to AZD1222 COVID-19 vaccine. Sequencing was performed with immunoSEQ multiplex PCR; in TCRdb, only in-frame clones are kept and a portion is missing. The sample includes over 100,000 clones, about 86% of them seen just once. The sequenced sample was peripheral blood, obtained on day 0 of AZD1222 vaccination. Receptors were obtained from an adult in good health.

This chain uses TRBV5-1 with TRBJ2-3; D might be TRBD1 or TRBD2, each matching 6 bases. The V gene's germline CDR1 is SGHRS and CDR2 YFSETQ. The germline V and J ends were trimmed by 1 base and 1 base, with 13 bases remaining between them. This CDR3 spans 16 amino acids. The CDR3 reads CASSLTMGGGTDTQYF. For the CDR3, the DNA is TGCGCCAGCAGCTTGACGATGGGGGGCGGCACAGATACGCAGTATTTT.

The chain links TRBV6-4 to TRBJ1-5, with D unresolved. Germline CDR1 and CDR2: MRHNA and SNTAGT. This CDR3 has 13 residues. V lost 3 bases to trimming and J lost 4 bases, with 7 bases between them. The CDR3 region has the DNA TGTGCCAGCAGTGAAAGTTCAAATCAGCCCCAGCATTTT. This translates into CASSESSNQPQHF.

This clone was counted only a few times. CDR3 residues: CASSPTFSGNTIYF. DNA for the CDR3: TGTGCCAGCAGCCCCACCTTCTCTGGAAACACCATATATTTT. V and J are TRBV9 and TRBJ1-3; D ambiguous. V was cut by 4 bases and J by 0 bases, with 8 bases left in between. From germline, CDR1 is SGDLS and CDR2 YYNGEE. There are 14 residues in the CDR3.

CDR3 sequence reads: CASSLRGEQYF. CDR3 nucleotides: TGTGCCAGCAGCCTGAGAGGGGAGCAGTACTTC. The chain has TRBV13 and TRBJ2-7; possible D gene TRBD2, 5 bases. The CDR3 has 11 residues. The V gene lost 5 bases and the J gene lost 7 bases, with 9 bases spanning the gap. CDR1 and CDR2 (germline): PRHDT, FYEKMQ (reference sequence).

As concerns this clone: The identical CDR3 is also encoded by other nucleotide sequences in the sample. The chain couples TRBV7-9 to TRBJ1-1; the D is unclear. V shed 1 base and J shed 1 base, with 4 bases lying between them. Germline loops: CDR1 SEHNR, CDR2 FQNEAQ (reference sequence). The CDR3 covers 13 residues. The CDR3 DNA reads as TGTGCCAGCAGCTTAGTTCAGAACACTGAAGCTTTCTTT. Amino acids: CASSLVQNTEAFF.

CDR3 sequence: CASSHVPVAQSRANVLTF. CDR3 DNA: TGCGCCAGCAGTCACGTGCCAGTCGCACAAAGTCGGGCCAACGTCCTGACTTTC. V is TRBV10-1 and J is TRBJ2-6, with D uncertain. V shed 5 bases and J shed 5 bases, with 22 bases lying between them. The CDR3 runs 18 residues. Germline CDR1 and CDR2: WNHNN and SYGVQD (reference sequence).

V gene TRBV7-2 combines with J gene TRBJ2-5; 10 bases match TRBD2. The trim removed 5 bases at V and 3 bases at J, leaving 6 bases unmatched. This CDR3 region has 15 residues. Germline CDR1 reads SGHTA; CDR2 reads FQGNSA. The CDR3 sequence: CASSAGSGGEETQYF. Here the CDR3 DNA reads TGTGCCAGCAGCGCGGGGAGCGGGGGGGAAGAGACCCAGTACTTC.

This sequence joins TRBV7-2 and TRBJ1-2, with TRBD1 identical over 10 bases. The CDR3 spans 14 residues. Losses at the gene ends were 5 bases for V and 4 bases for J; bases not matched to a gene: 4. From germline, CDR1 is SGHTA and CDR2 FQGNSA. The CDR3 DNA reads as TGTGCCAGCAGCCCACGGACAGGGGGCTATGGCTACACCTTC. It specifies CASSPRTGGYGYTF.

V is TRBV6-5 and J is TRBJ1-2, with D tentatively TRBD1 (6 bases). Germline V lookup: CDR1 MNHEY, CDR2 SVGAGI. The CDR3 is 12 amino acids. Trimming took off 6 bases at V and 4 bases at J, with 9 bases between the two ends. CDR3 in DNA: TGTGCCAGCAGACAGGGAGCCTATGGCTACACCTTC. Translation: CASRQGAYGYTF.

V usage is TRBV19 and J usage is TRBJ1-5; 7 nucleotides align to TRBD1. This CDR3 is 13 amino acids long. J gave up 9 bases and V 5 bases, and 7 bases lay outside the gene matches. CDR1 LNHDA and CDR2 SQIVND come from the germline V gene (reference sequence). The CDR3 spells CASSVTGLGPQHF. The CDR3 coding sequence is TGTGCCAGTAGTGTGACAGGGTTGGGGCCCCAGCATTTT.